This T cell receptor (beta chain) was profiled in a study of blood T cells in healthy people across ages. Broader study findings: A roughly linear age-dependent decrease characterized TCR beta diversity per million T cells. The percentage of naive T cells correlated strongly with TCR beta diversity.

Note on this clonotype: Its target is unknown.

V lost 3 bases and J lost 4, with 11 bases in between. CDR1 is LGHNA and CDR2 is YSLEER in the germline V gene. This CDR3 is 14 amino acids long. Researchers report isolating at least 6 million PBMCs per sample. A J-beta primer mix and a sample-barcoded 5' primer were used in a second PCR of roughly 7 to 12 cycles. TCRdb re-derived calls from the 5' RACE reads in MiXCR, one entry per CDR3 protein. The table shows about 1.4 million distinct CDR3 sequences, with approximately 59% occurring only once. This sequence originates from a young man in good health. The sample consisted of blood. The gene calls are TRBV4-3 and TRBJ2-3; D possibly matches TRBD1 or TRBD2 (5 bases each). DNA of the CDR3: TGCGCCAGCAGCCACCAAGGGGACCCAGATACGCAGTATTTT. Translated: CASSHQGDPDTQYF.